The 20 T cell receptor beta chains given below trace back to one sample, sequenced in a study of blood T cell repertoires in COVID-19. Clones were sequenced by immunoSEQ multiplex PCR, and TCRdb holds only the in-frame ones, with some missing. The sample lists around 43,000 clones; nearly 90% were seen once. The specimen sequenced was peripheral blood. The receptor source for this set is a human donor in a cohort sampled during active COVID-19.

The chain carries TRBV2 and TRBJ2-6; 8 positions agree with TRBD1. The CDR3 sequence is 17 residues long. Trimming took 5 bases from V and 0 from J; bases not matched to a gene: 6. The germline V gene has CDR1 SNHLY and CDR2 FYNNEI. The CDR3 spells CASSSTGASSGANVLTF. The DNA of the CDR3 is TGTGCCAGCAGTTCGACAGGGGCTTCCTCTGGGGCCAACGTCCTGACTTTC.

The CDR3 spells CASSSFAEAFF. The CDR3 DNA follows: TGTGCCAGCAGTTCGTTCGCGGAAGCTTTCTTT. The V gene is TRBV12-3 or TRBV12-4, the J gene TRBJ1-1, with D unresolved. The CDR3 consists of 11 residues. V lost 4 bases and J 8 bases, leaving 8 bases between the germline ends.

The rearrangement uses TRBV5-4 and TRBJ2-5, with 7 bases that match TRBD1. CDR1 and CDR2 from the germline V gene are SGHNT and YYREEE (reference sequence). The length of the CDR3 is 14 residues. Trimming removed 3 bases from V and 4 bases from J; junction bases left unmatched: 6. CDR3 in DNA: TGTGCCAGCAGCTCTGGGACAGAACTAGAGACCCAGTACTTC. Protein: CASSSGTELETQYF.

In this sample, this clone turned up once. The V and J genes are TRBV5-1 and TRBJ2-7; 7 nucleotides match TRBD1. Germline CDR1 SGHRS, CDR2 YFSETQ. This CDR3 is 14 amino acids long. Unmatched junction bases numbered 4, after V lost 3 bases and J lost 1 base. CDR3 sequence (DNA): TGCGCCAGCAGCTGGGGGACAGCTTCCTACGAGCAGTACTTC. This sequence encodes CASSWGTASYEQYF.

The gene calls are TRBV27 and TRBJ2-5, with 14 bases that match TRBD2. This CDR3 comprises 18 residues. The ends lost 5 bases at V and 5 bases at J; junction bases unmatched: 13. Per germline, CDR1 MNHEY and CDR2 SMNVEV (reference sequence). CDR3 protein: CASSPLGLAGEVGETQYF. The CDR3 region has the DNA TGTGCCAGCAGTCCGTTGGGACTAGCGGGAGAGGTTGGGGAGACCCAGTACTTC.

This clone was recorded once. The CDR3 protein is CASSPPSGETQYF. CDR3 bases: TGTGCCAGCTCACCACCCTCCGGGGAGACCCAGTACTTC. This rearrangement joins TRBV18 to TRBJ2-5; D gene ambiguous. The V and J ends lost 0 bases and 5 bases respectively, with 7 bases between them. The CDR3 is 13 residues long. The germline V gene encodes CDR1 KGHSH and CDR2 LQKENI.

The rearrangement joins TRBV18 to TRBJ1-5, with 8 bases aligning to TRBD1. V was pared by 3 bases and J by 0 bases, with 4 bases of the junction left unmatched. Looked up from germline, CDR1 is KGHSH and CDR2 is LQKENI. The CDR3 is made up of 16 amino acids. The CDR3 region has the DNA TGTGCCAGCTCACCTCAGGGGGCTAATAGCAATCAGCCCCAGCATTTT. Protein product: CASSPQGANSNQPQHF.

V usage is TRBV29-1 and J usage is TRBJ1-1; D call uncertain. This CDR3 is built from 13 residues. CDR1 SQVTM and CDR2 ANQGSEA come from the germline V gene. V dropped 3 bases and J dropped 0 bases, with 8 bases sitting between them. The CDR3 DNA reads as TGCAGCGTTGACCCGCAGGTGAACACTGAAGCTTTCTTT. The encoded protein is CSVDPQVNTEAFF.

This clone appeared a single time. The chain employs TRBV7-9 and TRBJ2-2; possible D gene TRBD1, 5 bases. Trimming took 5 bases from V and 5 from J, leaving 15 bases between them. The CDR3 runs 15 residues. Germline values: CDR1 SEHNR, CDR2 FQNEAQ (reference sequence). This chain's CDR3 is CASSDRGTGTGELFF. The CDR3 DNA is TGTGCCAGCAGCGACAGAGGCACCGGGACCGGGGAGCTGTTTTTT.

This chain connects TRBV2 to TRBJ2-7, with 9 bases lining up with TRBD2. In germline, CDR1 is SNHLY, CDR2 FYNNEI. The V gene end was trimmed by 4 bases and the J gene end by 6 bases; junction bases not matched to a gene: 10. The CDR3 contains 15 residues. The CDR3, as DNA: TGTGCCAGCAGTGGCCGTTTTAGCGGGAGAGGCGAGCAGTACTTC. Translating it yields CASSGRFSGRGEQYF.

The V and J genes are TRBV7-9 and TRBJ1-2, with D hard to call. Germline CDR1 SEHNR, CDR2 FQNEAQ (reference sequence). CDR3 size: 14 residues. V gave up 0 bases and J gave up 2 bases, with 7 bases separating them. Written as DNA, the CDR3 is TGTGCCAGCAGCTTAGCGTGGGCAAACTATGGCTACACCTTC. This codes for CASSLAWANYGYTF.

The chain carries TRBV5-6 and TRBJ1-1; D unclear. CDR1 and CDR2 from the germline V gene are SGHDT and YYEEEE. Trimming pared 3 bases from V and 10 bases from J, leaving 10 bases between. The CDR3 contains 11 residues. This chain's CDR3 is CASSSRYRAFF. The CDR3 DNA follows: TGTGCCAGCAGCTCCCGCTACAGAGCTTTCTTT.

This chain uses TRBV12-5 with TRBJ2-7; D unresolved. The CDR3 is made up of 12 amino acids. The ends were cut back, 4 bases at V and 4 bases at J, with 8 bases in the middle. The V gene's germline CDR1 is LGHNT and CDR2 FRNRAP. The CDR3 loop is CASGSFSYEQYF. The CDR3 nucleotides are TGTGCTAGTGGTTCCTTCTCTTACGAGCAGTACTTC.

The chain employs TRBV5-1 and TRBJ1-6, with a tentative D call TRBD1 (6 bases). Germline CDR1 is SGHRS and CDR2 is YFSETQ. The CDR3 contains 14 residues. Trimming stripped 5 bases from V and 7 bases from J, with 13 bases between. The CDR3 protein is CASREVGQNSPLHF. The CDR3 DNA follows: TGCGCCAGCAGAGAAGTAGGACAGAATTCACCCCTCCACTTT. The variable domain in full, completed from reference TRBV5-1 and TRBJ1-6, reads KAGVTQTPRYLIKTRGQQVTLSCSPISGHRSVSWYQQTPGQGLQFLFEYFSETQRNKGNFPGRFSGRQFSNSRSEMNVSTLELGDSALYLCASREVGQNSPLHFGNGTRLTVT.

The rearrangement uses TRBV19 and TRBJ2-1, with TRBD2 identical over 7 bases. CDR3 length: 15 amino acids. The germline V gene encodes CDR1 LNHDA and CDR2 SQIVND (reference sequence). The trim removed 6 bases at V and 4 bases at J, leaving 9 bases unmatched. CDR3 DNA sequence: TGTGCCAGTAGCCTTCAGCGGGGAACTTACAATGAGCAGTTCTTC. As protein: CASSLQRGTYNEQFF.

This rearrangement joins TRBV10-3 to TRBJ1-3; unclear D gene. CDR1 ENHRY and CDR2 SYGVKD come from the germline V gene. The CDR3 sequence is 16 residues long. V lost 3 bases and J 0 bases, leaving 12 bases between the germline ends. This CDR3 reads CAISESRVGSGNTIYF. The CDR3 DNA sequence: TGTGCCATCAGTGAATCCCGAGTTGGCTCTGGAAACACCATATATTTT.

The chain recombines TRBV6-5 with TRBJ2-5; 9 bases fit TRBD2. Trimming at V came to 4 bases and at J to 5 bases, leaving 11 bases not matched to a gene. There are 16 residues in the CDR3. Germline CDR1 and CDR2: MNHEY and SVGAGI. CDR3 coding DNA: TGTGCCAGCAGTTTTCAAGGCGGGGGGGCCAGGGAGACCCAGTACTTC. Translated, it gives CASSFQGGGARETQYF.

The rearrangement joins TRBV10-3 to TRBJ2-3, with 14 bases matching TRBD2. The V and J ends lost 5 bases and 5 bases, in that order; junction bases with no gene match: 6. The germline V gene encodes CDR1 ENHRY and CDR2 SYGVKD. The CDR3 contains 16 residues. CDR3 sequence: CAISPGLAGDIDTQYF. The CDR3 coding sequence is TGTGCCATCAGTCCGGGACTAGCGGGAGATATAGATACGCAGTATTTT.

The sample holds a few counts of this clone. The genes are TRBV29-1 and TRBJ2-5; D remains unclear. This CDR3 comprises 11 residues. Trimming left V 5 bases short and J 5 bases short, with 9 bases between. Germline loops: CDR1 SQVTM, CDR2 ANQGSEA. The CDR3 bases are TGCAGCGTTCAGGTCCGGGAGACCCAGTACTTC. Its protein is CSVQVRETQYF.

This sequence joins TRBV7-9 and TRBJ2-1; TRBD2 might be the D (5 bases). There are 15 residues in the CDR3. V was shortened by 3 bases and J by 4 bases, with 13 bases between the two germline ends. Looked up from germline, CDR1 is SEHNR and CDR2 is FQNEAQ (reference sequence). This chain's CDR3 is CASSLGELLYNEQFF. DNA for the CDR3: TGTGCCAGCAGCTTGGGAGAACTCCTTTACAATGAGCAGTTCTTC.